This T cell receptor (beta chain) stems from a study of vaccination effects on CD4 cells after COVID-19. Study observations and caveats: Researchers reported few convalescent patients and no early post-infection timepoints in the study.

CDR1 and CDR2 from the germline V gene are LGHDT and YNNKEL (reference sequence). The CDR3 sequence is 13 residues long. V lost 1 base to trimming and J lost 2 bases, with 5 bases between them. Before sequencing, viral peptide pools were used by the ViraFEST assay to expand antigen-specific CD4+ T cells. Following 10 days of culture, CD4+ T cells were isolated. According to the study, vaccine recipients showed no prior SARS-CoV-2 infection and negative nucleocapsid antibodies. Cultivation was performed at two million PBMC per well with roughly 10 IU/ml IL-2 and about 9.2 ug/ml peptides added. Cultures had half their medium replaced with IL-2 medium on days 3 and 7. The table lists this clone with a few counts. Its cognate antigen is unknown. The method was immunoSEQ multiplex PCR; TCRdb's version includes in-frame clones alone and lacks a portion of them. The top ten hold approximately 5% of the sample, which has tens of thousands of clones, around 72% seen once.

This TCR came from a human donor who received a COVID-19 vaccine. The material sequenced was CD4+ T cells from PBMCs cultured with SARS-CoV-2 spike peptides, taken before COVID-19 vaccination. The chain links TRBV3-1 (or the pseudogene TRBV3-2) to TRBJ1-1; D is ambiguous. CDR3 DNA sequence: TGTGCCAGCAGCCAAGGTGGTAACACTGAAGCTTTCTTT. This translates into CASSQGGNTEAFF.